This T cell receptor beta chain was captured in a study of vaccination and CD4 T cells after COVID-19. Germline loops: CDR1 DFQATT, CDR2 SNEGSKA (reference sequence). This CDR3 contains 15 residues. V was clipped by 1 base and J by 2 bases, with 13 bases between them. Sequencing of the DNA from cultured CD4+ T cells was carried out with the Oncomine TCR Beta short-read assay. Extraction of genomic DNA was performed on cultured CD4+ T cells. Via MiXCR, TCRdb re-called the PCR reads, giving one row per CDR3 protein. The sample yields 9,500 to 15,000 distinct CDR3 sequences, almost 55% seen once. A remark on this clonotype: As yet, its antigen is unknown.

Treatment described: approximately 9-day PBMC culture with coronavirus spike peptide pools or control peptides (ViraFEST assay). The rearrangement uses TRBV20-1 and TRBJ2-3; TRBD2 is a possible D gene (5 bases). This TCR was sampled from a human donor with COVID-19. The sequenced sample was cultured CD4+ T cells from blood, obtained after SARS-CoV-2 vaccination. The CDR3 region is CSARGGSGYTDTQYF. The CDR3 region has the DNA TGCAGTGCTAGAGGCGGCAGCGGCTACACAGATACGCAGTATTTT.